This T cell receptor (beta chain) was recovered during a study of shared clonotypes between healthy human individuals. Study-wide findings and caveats: Generation probabilities were higher for clonotypes shared across all four sorted-subset donors than for unshared ones.

Regarding this clone: Its antigen is unidentified.

The authors divided CD4+ cells into CD45RA+ naive and CD45RA-negative memory subsets. Each replicate PCR on the sorted subsets used approximately 200 ng DNA (around 31,000 T cell genomes). Sequencing used immunoSEQ multiplex PCR; TCRdb keeps in-frame clones, though not all of them. This sample has 2 million to 3 million clones, with approximately 92% found just once. Trimming stripped 6 bases from V and 1 base from J, with 19 bases between. Germline assignment: CDR1 MDHEN and CDR2 SYDVKM. This CDR3 region has 17 residues. The source material was naive CD4+ T cells sorted from blood. The subset: CD45RA+ positively selected. J is TRBJ1-5 and V is TRBV28; D perhaps matches TRBD1 (5 bases). The sequence derives from a man between 18 and 29 years old in good health. CDR3 in DNA: TGTGCCAGCAGCTCGGCCGTGGCCCGGGGGAGCAATCAGCCCCAGCATTTT. Residues: CASSSAVARGSNQPQHF.